What follows are 5 T cell receptor beta chains derived from one specimen sequenced in a study of blood T cell repertoires in COVID-19. Clones were read by immunoSEQ multiplex PCR, and TCRdb kept only the in-frame ones, dropping some. The table records around 130,000 clones, approximately 88% of them present only once. The material sequenced was peripheral blood. Receptors were obtained from a man in his 60s with active or convalescent COVID-19.

Here the CDR3 DNA reads TGTGCCGGCAATACCGCGGGCTCCTATAATTCACCCCTCCACTTT. This encodes CAGNTAGSYNSPLHF. V usage is TRBV30 and J usage is TRBJ1-6; D not resolved. V lost 8 bases to trimming and J lost 0 bases, with 14 bases between them. This CDR3 region has 15 residues. Germline CDR1 GTSNPN, CDR2 SVGIG (reference sequence).

The rearrangement joins TRBV6-5 to TRBJ1-4; D is undetermined. This CDR3 comprises 14 residues. Trimming took 7 bases from V and 12 from J, leaving 21 bases between them. Germline V lookup: CDR1 MNHEY, CDR2 SVGAGI. CDR3 nucleotides: TGTGCCAGCATTCAATCCCTAGCTGGGGAGGAACTGTTTTTT. Protein sequence: CASIQSLAGEELFF.

CDR3 bases: TGTGCCAGCAGCTTGTCAGATCAGCCCCAGCATTTT. Translation gives CASSLSDQPQHF. This sequence joins TRBV5-6 and TRBJ1-5; D gene ambiguous. Between the trimmed V and J ends, which lost 1 base and 5 bases, there was a span of 4 bases. This CDR3 is built from 12 residues. The germline V gene encodes CDR1 SGHDT and CDR2 YYEEEE.

The chain combines TRBV5-1 with TRBJ2-5; 13 nucleotides match TRBD2. After removal of 2 bases from V and 5 bases from J, the junction contained 12 bases not matched to a gene. This CDR3 is 18 amino acids long. Germline lookup yields CDR1 SGHRS and CDR2 YFSETQ. The CDR3: CASSFAPTSGRAGETQYF. The CDR3 DNA is TGCGCCAGCAGCTTTGCCCCCACTAGCGGGAGGGCCGGCGAGACCCAGTACTTC.

V and J are TRBV28 and TRBJ1-4, with D tentatively TRBD1 (6 bases). Germline lookup yields CDR1 MDHEN and CDR2 SYDVKM. Deletions cut 7 bases from V and 0 bases from J, with 15 bases between. This CDR3 contains 16 residues. The CDR3: CASIQGTGTTNEKLFF. The CDR3 DNA follows: TGTGCCAGCATACAGGGTACGGGGACAACTAATGAAAAACTGTTTTTT. Complete variable domain (other parts from reference TRBV28 and TRBJ1-4): DVKVTQSSRYLVKRTGEKVFLECVQDMDHENMFWYRQDPGLGLRLIYFSYDVKMKEKGDIPEGYSVSREKKERFSLILESASTNQTSMYLCASIQGTGTTNEKLFFGSGTQLSVL.